This TCR beta chain is drawn from a study of T cell repertoires in cytomegalovirus infection. Whole-study context: Signatures in public TCR beta sequences pointed to both CMV infection and matching HLA type. Study-level points and caveats: Of the TCR beta families, the public ones yielded a cumulative frequency that identified carriers of CMV plus the relevant HLA.

The V end lost 2 bases, the J end lost 5 bases, and 12 bases lay between the germline ends. This CDR3 comprises 14 residues. Germline V gives CDR1 SEHNR, CDR2 FQNEAQ (reference sequence). This clonotype occurred a few times. Its cognate antigen is unknown. Using its own MiXCR run on the reads, TCRdb lists one record per CDR3 protein. The data show under 600,000 distinct CDR3 sequences, 16% seen once. The gene calls are TRBV7-9 and TRBJ1-1; D is possibly TRBD1 (6 bases). The source is a human donor in good health (CMV status not recorded). Some clones in this sample may be carry-over from other donors' samples. The sample comprised CD8+ T cells from PBMCs. CDR3 sequence (DNA): TGTGCCAGCAGCTTACGGGAGAGGGGGACTGAAGCTTTCTTT. Translating gives CASSLRERGTEAFF. Together with reference TRBV7-9 and TRBJ1-1, the CDR3 gives the full variable domain: DTGVSQNPRHKITKRGQNVTFRCDPISEHNRLYWYRQTLGQGPEFLTYFQNEAQLEKSRLLSDRFSAERPKGSFSTLEIQRTEQGDSAMYLCASSLRERGTEAFFGQGTRLTVV.